This TCR beta chain stems from a study of blood T cell repertoires in COVID-19. V trimming: 4 bases; J trimming: 2 bases; junction bases outside the gene matches: 1. The germline V gene has CDR1 ENHRY and CDR2 SYGVKD. The CDR3 contains 14 residues. In this sample, this clone turned up once. Per the study methods: Amplified reference gene primers provided the basis for estimating nucleated cell counts. Libraries were prepared by immunoSEQ multiplex PCR; TCRdb keeps only in-frame clonotypes and omits some of them. That table furnishes V, J and clone size, whereas the DNA furnished D and trimming. The table shows 50,000 or so clones, with about 90% occurring only once.

The chain recombines TRBV10-3 with TRBJ2-3, with 9 bases aligning to TRBD2. Sequenced material: peripheral blood. The clonotype comes from a man aged 65 to 85 with active COVID-19. DNA for the CDR3: TGTGCCATCAGTGGACTAGCGGTCACAGATACGCAGTATTTT. Protein product: CAISGLAVTDTQYF.